The T cell receptor (beta chain) under discussion was sequenced for a study of cytomegalovirus exposure and HLA in healthy donors. Study-wide context: In a previous analysis, nearly 120 million unique TCR beta sequences were found from 150 million to 200 million T cells. General study results and limits: Researchers reportedly found TCR beta sequences accurately predicted most subjects' HLA-A and HLA-B alleles. In a later analysis, at a false discovery rate of 0.05, 16,951 TCR beta sequences were associated with HLA alleles.

Turning to this clone: Its antigen is undetermined.

PCR employed 60 Vbeta and 13 Jbeta primers. Data came from immunoSEQ multiplex PCR; TCRdb stores just in-frame clones and leaves some out. Of around 150,000 clones listed, roughly 80% are singletons. Trimming removed 3 bases from V and 6 bases from J; junction bases left unmatched: 9. This CDR3 comprises 14 residues. In germline, CDR1 is GTSNPN, CDR2 SVGIG (reference sequence). The sequence was collected from a man aged 35 to 55 in good health and CMV-seropositive. The sequencing sample was made of PBMCs. The chain employs TRBV30 and TRBJ1-2; 8 bases align to TRBD1. The CDR3 loop is CAWRRQGREDGYTF. The CDR3 nucleotides are TGTGCCTGGAGGCGACAGGGGAGGGAGGATGGCTACACCTTC.